This TCR beta chain appears in the sequencing data of a study of PD-1 blockade in classical Hodgkin lymphoma. The repertoire was sequenced with immunoSEQ multiplex PCR; TCRdb's copy has only in-frame clones and lacks some. In the table there are tens of thousands of clones, over 55% of which are singletons. Relapses following autologous stem cell transplantation were seen in all patients, with brentuximab vedotin exposure varying. With V trimmed by 3 bases and J by 5 bases, 7 bases remained unmatched. Germline V gene data show CDR1 as SGHNT and CDR2 as YYREEE (reference sequence). The CDR3 contains 14 residues. Study findings and constraints: According to reports, newly diagnosed patients had lower baseline TCR diversity than healthy donors, and relapsed/refractory patients had lower baseline TCR diversity still.

Note on this clone: Its antigen is not known.

The J gene is TRBJ2-7, the V gene TRBV5-4; 8 bases line up with TRBD2. The sample here was peripheral blood mononuclear cells (PBMCs), taken at baseline. The receptor comes from a human donor with classical Hodgkin lymphoma. The CDR3 DNA is TGTGCCAGCAGCTGGGTCGGGGGGGGCGACGAGCAGTACTTC. It is translated as CASSWVGGGDEQYF.